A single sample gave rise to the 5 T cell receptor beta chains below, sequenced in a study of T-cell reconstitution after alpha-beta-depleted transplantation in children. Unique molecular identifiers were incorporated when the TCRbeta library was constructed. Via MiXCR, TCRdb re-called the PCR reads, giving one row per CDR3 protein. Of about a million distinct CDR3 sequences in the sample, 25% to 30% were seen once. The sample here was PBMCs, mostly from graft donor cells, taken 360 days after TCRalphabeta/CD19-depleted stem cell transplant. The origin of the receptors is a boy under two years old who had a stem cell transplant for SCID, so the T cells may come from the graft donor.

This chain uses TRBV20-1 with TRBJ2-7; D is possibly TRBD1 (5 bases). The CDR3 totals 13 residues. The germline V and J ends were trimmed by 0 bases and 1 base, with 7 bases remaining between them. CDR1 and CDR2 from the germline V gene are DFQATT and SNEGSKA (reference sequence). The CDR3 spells CSARDQGSYEQYF. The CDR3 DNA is TGCAGTGCTAGAGATCAGGGATCCTACGAGCAGTACTTC.

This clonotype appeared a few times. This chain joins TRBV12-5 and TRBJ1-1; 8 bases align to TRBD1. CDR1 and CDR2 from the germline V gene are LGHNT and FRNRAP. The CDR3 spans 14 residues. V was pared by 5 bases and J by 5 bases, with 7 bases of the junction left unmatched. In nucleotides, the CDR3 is TGTGCTAGTGGTGATGACAGGGGATGGACTGAAGCTTTCTTT. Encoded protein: CASGDDRGWTEAFF.

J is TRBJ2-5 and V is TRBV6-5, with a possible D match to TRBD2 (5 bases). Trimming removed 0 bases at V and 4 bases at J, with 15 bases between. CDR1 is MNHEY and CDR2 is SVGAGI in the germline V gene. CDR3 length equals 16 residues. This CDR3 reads CASSYSRTPPPETQYF. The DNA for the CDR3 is TGTGCCAGCAGTTACTCGCGGACTCCACCCCCAGAGACCCAGTACTTC.

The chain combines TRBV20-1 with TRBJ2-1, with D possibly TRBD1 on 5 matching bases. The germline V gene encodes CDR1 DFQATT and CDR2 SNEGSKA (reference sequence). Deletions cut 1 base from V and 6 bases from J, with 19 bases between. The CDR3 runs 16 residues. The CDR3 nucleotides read TGCAGTGCTAGAGTCATAGACAGCCTTGGGTCCAATGAGCAGTTCTTC. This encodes CSARVIDSLGSNEQFF.

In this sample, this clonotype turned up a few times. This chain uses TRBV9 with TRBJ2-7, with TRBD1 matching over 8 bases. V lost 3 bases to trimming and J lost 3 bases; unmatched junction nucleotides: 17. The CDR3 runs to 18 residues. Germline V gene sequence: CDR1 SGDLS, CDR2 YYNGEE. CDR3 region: CASSAGDTLGTGRYEQYF. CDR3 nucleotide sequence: TGTGCCAGCAGCGCAGGTGATACACTCGGGACAGGTCGCTACGAGCAGTACTTC.